This record concerns one T cell receptor (beta chain) sequence. Its antigen is undetermined. A much larger clone lies a single base off, so this may be a read error. This sample stems from a study of CD8+CD57+ T cells in acquired aplastic anemia. Background on the study: The average for DNA from sorted CD4+ and CD8+ cells was 3.2 ug.

All patients picked for sequencing had shown, by flow cytometry, an expansion of CD8+CD57+ cells. All participating patients were living with severe acquired aplastic anemia. All patients were therapy-naive when blood was sampled. Germline V gene lookup returns CDR1 ENHRY and CDR2 SYGVKD. The CDR3 extends over 14 amino acids. General study findings and limits: There were over 25 CD8+ CDR3 sequences that occurred in both patients and controls.

Genomic DNA provided the template from which TCR beta VDJ and CDR3 profiles were obtained. TCRdb re-derived calls from the reads in MiXCR, one entry per CDR3 protein. The sample lists some 120,000 distinct CDR3 sequences; approximately 41% were seen once. The chain recombines TRBV10-3 with TRBJ1-3, with a tentative D call TRBD1 (5 bases). Material: sorted CD4+, CD8+, or CD8+CD57+ T cells (not recorded which) from PBMCs. This receptor was obtained from a human donor with aplastic anemia. CDR3 loop: CASRVGQYGNTVYF. The CDR3 DNA reads TGTGCCAGCAGGGTAGGACAATATGGAAACACCGTATATTTT.